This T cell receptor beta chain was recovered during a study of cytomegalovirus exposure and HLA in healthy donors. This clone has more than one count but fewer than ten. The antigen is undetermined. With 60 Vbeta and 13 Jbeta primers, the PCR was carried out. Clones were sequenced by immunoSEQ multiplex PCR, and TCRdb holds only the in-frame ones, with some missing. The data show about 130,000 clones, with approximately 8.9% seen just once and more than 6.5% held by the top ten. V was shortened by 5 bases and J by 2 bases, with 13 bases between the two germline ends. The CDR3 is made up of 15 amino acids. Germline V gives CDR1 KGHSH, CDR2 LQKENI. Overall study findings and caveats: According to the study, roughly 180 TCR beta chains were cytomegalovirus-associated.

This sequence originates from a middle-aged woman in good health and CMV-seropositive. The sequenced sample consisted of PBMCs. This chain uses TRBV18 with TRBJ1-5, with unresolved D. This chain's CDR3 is CASSFGGLGNQPQHF. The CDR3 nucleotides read TGTGCCAGCTCATTTGGCGGTTTGGGCAATCAGCCCCAGCATTTT.